This T cell receptor (beta chain) originates from a study of vaccination and CD4 T cells after COVID-19 (dated by TCRdb to 2022 to 2024). In the study overall: Six males and four females were included in the convalescent cohort, with two Hispanic individuals, seven Caucasians, two Asians and one multiracial person represented. Two doses of either the Pfizer-BioNTech BNT162b2 vaccine (n=8) or the Moderna mRNA-1273 vaccine (n=2) were administered to participants. Post-COVID blood samples from convalescent patients were collected a median of roughly 100 days after diagnosis, with a range of 35 to 161 days. The time from the second vaccine dose to post-vaccine blood sampling had a median of roughly 79 days and ranged from roughly 12 to 241 days. The cultures were stimulated with overlapping spike peptide pools from SARS-CoV-2 and from the common cold coronaviruses HCoV-NL63, HCoV-OC43 and HCoV-229E. In control cultures, a CEFX viral epitope pool was used as positive control, an HIV-1 Nef peptide pool was used as negative control, or no peptide was added. In roughly 10 COVID-19 convalescent patients and a handful of infection-naive healthy vaccine recipients, the spike-specific CD4+ TCR repertoire before mRNA vaccination was compared with the repertoire after mRNA vaccination. Study-level results and caveats: The median number of SARS-CoV-2-reactive clonotypes rose from approximately 20 after infection to a few dozen after vaccination, but the change was not significant. In convalescent patients, nearly all vaccine-specific clones (304 of 307) were found to be mono-reactive for SARS-CoV-2 spike rather than cross-reactive with common cold coronaviruses. Among the post-vaccine SARS-CoV-2-reactive clones in convalescent patients, a median approximately 90% showed up only after vaccination, which suggests vaccine-specific priming. The study included relatively few convalescent patients and did not analyze early timepoints after natural infection.

Germline trimming: 4 bases from V, 5 bases from J; junction bases outside gene matches: 1. CDR1 SNHLY and CDR2 FYNNEI were looked up in the germline V gene. Including the terminal cysteine and phenylalanine, the CDR3 comprises 14 residues. CDR3 DNA only is kept here, 42 bases in frame from base 1. A note on this clonotype: The antigen it binds to is not known. The record has no base qualities; no much larger clone is one base away.

This specimen's treatment or condition label, per the study, means: approximately 11-day PBMC culture with coronavirus spike peptide pools or control peptides (ViraFEST assay). To expand antigen-specific T cells with peptide pools and then pick out the expanded clonotypes through TCR sequencing, the study relied on the ViraFEST assay. Negative nucleocapsid antibody tests before and after vaccination confirmed that the healthy vaccine recipients had no prior SARS-CoV-2 infection. PBMCs were cultured at roughly 1.8 million per well in IMDM supplemented with approximately 5.4% human AB serum and 8.5 to 10 IU/ml IL-2, with approximately 9.5 ug/ml peptide pools added. Half of the culture medium was replaced with fresh IL-2-containing medium on days 3 and 7. After 9 to 10 days of culture, CD4+ T cells were isolated by negative selection using the EasySep CD4+ T cell isolation kit. Ficoll-Paque Plus gradient centrifugation was used to isolate PBMCs from whole blood, and the isolated PBMCs were then either used fresh or cryopreserved at -140C. Culture conditions were generally each tested in triplicate wells.

The library was obtained by PCR. At the Johns Hopkins FTIC core, DNA from the cultured CD4+ T cells underwent TCR sequencing with the Oncomine TCR Beta short-read assay. Genomic DNA was extracted from the cultured CD4+ T cells with the QIAamp micro DNA kit. Oncomine TCR Beta libraries made from cultured CD4+ T cells were pooled using unique dual indexes and sequenced on an Illumina iSeq 100. The paper's processing steps were these. Non-productive sequences were removed, and CDR3s not starting with C, not ending with F or W, or shorter than 7 amino acids were discarded. Antigen-specific clonotypes were identified using the MANAFEST web application through comparison of peptide-stimulated wells with reference and other culture wells. Positive clones required FDR below 0.05, an odds ratio above 5, and productive frequency above 0.1% in at least two of three replicate wells. Cross-reactive clonotypes were defined as significantly expanded in both SARS-CoV-2 spike wells and at least one common cold coronavirus spike condition. Similarity between CDR3 sequences was evaluated in R version 3.6.1 using Levenshtein distances (stringdist) and unrooted phylogenetic trees (ape). TCRdb reprocessed the public reads (quality trimming at Q25 with fastp, clone calling with MiXCR) and kept in-frame beta chains. Rows are unified per CDR3 protein, each entry keeping the most common DNA and genes. TCRdb assigned the V and J calls; the authors' analysis was not used. The sample data list tens of thousands of distinct CDR3 sequences, and roughly 44% of these were observed just once. Together, the top ten hold about 20% of the sample.

Sequenced material: CD4+ T cells from blood, cultured in vitro, taken before SARS-CoV-2 vaccination. This sequence uses TRBV2 and TRBJ2-3, and TRBD2 aligns with 12 junction nucleotides. The source is a human donor who received a COVID-19 vaccine. The sequence in DNA is TGTGCCAGCAGTGCACTAGCGGGGGGAGATACGCAGTATTTT. The resulting protein is CASSALAGGDTQYF.